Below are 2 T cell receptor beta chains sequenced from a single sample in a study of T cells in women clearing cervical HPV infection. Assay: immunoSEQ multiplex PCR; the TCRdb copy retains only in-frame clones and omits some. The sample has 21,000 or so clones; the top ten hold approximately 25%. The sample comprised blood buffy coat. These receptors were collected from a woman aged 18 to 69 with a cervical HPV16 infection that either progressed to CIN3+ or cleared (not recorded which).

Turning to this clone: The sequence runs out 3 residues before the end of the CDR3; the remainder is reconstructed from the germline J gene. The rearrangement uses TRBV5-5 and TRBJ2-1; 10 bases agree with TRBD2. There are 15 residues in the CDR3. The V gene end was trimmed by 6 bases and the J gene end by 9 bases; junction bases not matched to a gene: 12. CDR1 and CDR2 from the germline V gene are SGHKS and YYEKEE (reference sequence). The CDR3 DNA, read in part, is TGTGCCAGCACCAGATCAGGGACTAGCGTGTCTGAG. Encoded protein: CASTRSGTSVSE. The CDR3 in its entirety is CASTRSGTSVSEQFF. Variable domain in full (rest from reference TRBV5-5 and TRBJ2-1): DAGVTQSPTHLIKTRGQQVTLRCSPISGHKSVSWYQQVLGQGPQFIFQYYEKEERGRGNFPDRFSARQFPNYSSELNVNALLLGDSALYLCASTRSGTSVSEQFFGPGTRLTVL.

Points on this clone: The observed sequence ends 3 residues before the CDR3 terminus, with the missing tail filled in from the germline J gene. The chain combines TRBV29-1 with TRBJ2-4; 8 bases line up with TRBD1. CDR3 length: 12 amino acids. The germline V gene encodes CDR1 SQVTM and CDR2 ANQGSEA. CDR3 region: CSVVGQGYGQYF. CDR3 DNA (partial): TGCAGCGTGGTCGGACAGGGCTATGGT.